This TCR beta chain was recovered during a study of T cells in Graves' hyperthyroidism and ophthalmopathy. On the study more broadly: Initial diagnosis, before any treatment, was when peripheral blood was collected. Study-level findings and limits: Ophthalmopathy cases were set apart from stable hyperthyroidism by a 13 V-J model. Expanded thyroid clonotypes (above 0.001) were mostly also found in blood.

Looked up from germline, CDR1 is MDHEN and CDR2 is SYDVKM. The CDR3 spans 16 residues. V lost 3 bases and J 3 bases, leaving 15 bases between the germline ends. Turning to this clonotype: Its antigen is as yet unknown.

The TCR beta CDR3 regions underwent amplification using RNA transcripts as the source. Researchers ran a first-round RT-PCR on the TCR CDR3 using the HTBI primer set. Each CDR3 protein gets one entry after TCRdb re-called the multiplex PCR reads with MiXCR. The sample shows a few hundred thousand distinct CDR3 sequences, approximately 14% of them seen only once. This TCR came from a woman younger than 30 with Graves' hyperthyroidism. The rearrangement links TRBV28 to TRBJ2-4; perhaps TRBD1 as D (5 bases). The sequencing sample was made of blood. The DNA of the CDR3 is TGTGCCAGCAGTTTGGTGGGGCAAGGAGACAAAAACATTCAGTACTTC. It translates to CASSLVGQGDKNIQYF.